This T cell receptor beta chain was recorded in a study of blood T cell repertoires in COVID-19. Study-wide background: COVID-19 samples collected from the United States, Italy and Spain covered acute and convalescent phases.

Germline-derived CDR1 and CDR2 are SGHTA and FQGNSA. Trimming at V came to 4 bases and at J to 4 bases, leaving 5 bases not matched to a gene. CDR3 length equals 14 residues. Enrolled during active infection, Seattle patients were then followed longitudinally. Authors' analysis steps: The authors estimated nucleated cell counts from reference gene primer amplification. The assay was immunoSEQ multiplex PCR, and TCRdb's table has in-frame clones only and misses some. V, J and clone size derive from that table, while D and trimming were established from the DNA sequence. The sample contains 150,000 to 160,000 clones, approximately 85% of which appear only once.

This receptor was taken from a man aged 55 to 70 with COVID-19, enrolled during active disease. J is TRBJ2-3 and V is TRBV7-2, with 7 nucleotides matching TRBD2. The sequenced material came from peripheral blood. CDR3 nucleotide sequence: TGTGCCAGCAGCTCAAGACTAGCCTCAGATACGCAGTATTTT. Encoded protein: CASSSRLASDTQYF.